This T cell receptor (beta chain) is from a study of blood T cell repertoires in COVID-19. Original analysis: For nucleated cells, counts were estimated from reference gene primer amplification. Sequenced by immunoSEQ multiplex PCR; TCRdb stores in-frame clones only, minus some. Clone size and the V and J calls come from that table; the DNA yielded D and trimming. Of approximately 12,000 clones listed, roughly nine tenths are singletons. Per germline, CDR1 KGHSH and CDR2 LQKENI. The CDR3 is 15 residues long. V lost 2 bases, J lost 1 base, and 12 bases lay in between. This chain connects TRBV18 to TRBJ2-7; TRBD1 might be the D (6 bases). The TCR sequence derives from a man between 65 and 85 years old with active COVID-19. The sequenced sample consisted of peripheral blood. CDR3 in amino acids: CASSPGVTGSYEQYF. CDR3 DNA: TGTGCCAGCTCACCAGGAGTGACAGGATCCTACGAGCAGTACTTC.